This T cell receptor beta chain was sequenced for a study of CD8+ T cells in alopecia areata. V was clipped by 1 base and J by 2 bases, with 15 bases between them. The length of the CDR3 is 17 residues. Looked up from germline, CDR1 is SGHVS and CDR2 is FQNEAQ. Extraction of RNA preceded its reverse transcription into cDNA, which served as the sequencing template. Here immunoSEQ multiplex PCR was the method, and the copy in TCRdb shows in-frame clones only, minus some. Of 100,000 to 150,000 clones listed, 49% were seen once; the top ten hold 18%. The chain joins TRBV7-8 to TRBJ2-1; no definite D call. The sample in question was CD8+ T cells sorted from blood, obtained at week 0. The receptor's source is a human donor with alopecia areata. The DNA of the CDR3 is TGTGCCAGCAGCTTAGGCCGGGCTGGTCTCGCCTACAATGAGCAGTTCTTC. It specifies CASSLGRAGLAYNEQFF.